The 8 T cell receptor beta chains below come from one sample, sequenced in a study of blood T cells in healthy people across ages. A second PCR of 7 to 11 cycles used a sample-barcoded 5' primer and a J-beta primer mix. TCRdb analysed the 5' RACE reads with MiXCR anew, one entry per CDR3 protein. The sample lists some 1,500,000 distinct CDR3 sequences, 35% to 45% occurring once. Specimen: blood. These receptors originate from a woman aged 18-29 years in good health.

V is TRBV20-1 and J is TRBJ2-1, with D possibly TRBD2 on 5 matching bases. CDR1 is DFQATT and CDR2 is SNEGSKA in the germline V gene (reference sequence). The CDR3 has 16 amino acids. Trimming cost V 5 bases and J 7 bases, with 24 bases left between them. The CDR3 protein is CSAPQRPRGSNNEQFF. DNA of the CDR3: TGCAGTGCTCCTCAACGCCCTAGAGGGAGTAATAATGAGCAGTTCTTC.

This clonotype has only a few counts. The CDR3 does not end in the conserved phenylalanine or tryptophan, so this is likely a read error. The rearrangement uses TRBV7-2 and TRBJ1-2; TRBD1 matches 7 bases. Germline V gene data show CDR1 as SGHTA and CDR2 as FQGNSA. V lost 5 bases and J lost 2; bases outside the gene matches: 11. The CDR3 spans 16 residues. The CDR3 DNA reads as TGTGCCAGCAGCCAGGGGGGGACGTTCCTGAACTATGGCTACACCTTG. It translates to CASSQGGTFLNYGYTL.

The CDR3 DNA reads TGTGCCAGCAGCCTAACCTCACTAGCGGGGACCTACGAGCAGTACTTC. The encoded protein is CASSLTSLAGTYEQYF. This chain uses TRBV27 with TRBJ2-7, with 10 positions matching TRBD2. The CDR3 sequence is 16 residues long. Germline V lookup: CDR1 MNHEY, CDR2 SMNVEV (reference sequence). V shed 6 bases, J shed 2 bases, and the junction held 10 bases outside the gene matches.

The CDR3: CSVEGRGRGNTEAFF. The CDR3 nucleotides read TGCAGCGTTGAGGGCAGGGGAAGGGGGAACACTGAAGCTTTCTTT. The chain recombines TRBV29-1 with TRBJ1-1, with TRBD1 as a possible D gene (6 bases). The CDR3 consists of 15 residues. The V gene's germline CDR1 is SQVTM and CDR2 ANQGSEA. V was clipped by 3 bases and J by 1 base, with 15 bases between them.

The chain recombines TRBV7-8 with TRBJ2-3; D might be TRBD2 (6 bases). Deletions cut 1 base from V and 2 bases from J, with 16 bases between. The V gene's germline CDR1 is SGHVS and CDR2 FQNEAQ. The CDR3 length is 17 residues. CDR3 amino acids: CASSLEVIAGPTDTQYF. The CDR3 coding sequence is TGTGCCAGCAGCTTAGAAGTGATTGCGGGACCCACAGATACGCAGTATTTT.

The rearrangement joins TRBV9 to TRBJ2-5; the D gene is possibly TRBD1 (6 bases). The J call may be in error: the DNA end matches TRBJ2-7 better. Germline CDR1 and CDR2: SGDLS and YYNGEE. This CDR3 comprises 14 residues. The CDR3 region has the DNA TGTGCCAGCAGCGCCCGTACAGGACAGTCCGAGCAGTACTTC. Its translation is CASSARTGQSEQYF.

The CDR3 reads CSAVRDNGYTF. In DNA form, the CDR3 reads TGCAGCGCCGTCCGGGACAATGGCTACACCTTC. The chain carries TRBV29-1 and TRBJ1-2; a possible D gene is TRBD1 (6 bases). V lost 7 bases and J 6 bases, leaving 12 bases between the germline ends. This CDR3 spans 11 amino acids. CDR1 and CDR2 from the germline V gene are SQVTM and ANQGSEA.

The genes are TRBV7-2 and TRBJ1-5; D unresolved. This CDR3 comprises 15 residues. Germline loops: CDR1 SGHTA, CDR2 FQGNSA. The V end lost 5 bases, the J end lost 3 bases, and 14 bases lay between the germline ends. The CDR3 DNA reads TGTGCCAGCAGCATGGGGAGAGGGTTCAATCAGCCCCAGCATTTT. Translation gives CASSMGRGFNQPQHF.